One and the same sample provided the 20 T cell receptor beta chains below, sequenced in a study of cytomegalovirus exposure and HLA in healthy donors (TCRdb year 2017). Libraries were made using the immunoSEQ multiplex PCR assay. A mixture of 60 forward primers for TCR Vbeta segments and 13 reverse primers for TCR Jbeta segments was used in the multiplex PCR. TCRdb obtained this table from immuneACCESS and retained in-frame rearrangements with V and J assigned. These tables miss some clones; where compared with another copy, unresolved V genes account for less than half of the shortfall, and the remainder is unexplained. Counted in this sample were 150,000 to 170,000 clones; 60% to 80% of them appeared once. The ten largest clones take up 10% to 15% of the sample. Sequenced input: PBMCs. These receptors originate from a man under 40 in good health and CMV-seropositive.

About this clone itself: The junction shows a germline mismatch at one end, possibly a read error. The CDR3 here is CASSPVPAGELFF. In DNA form, the CDR3 reads TGTGCTAGCAGCCCCGTTCCTGCCGGGGAGCTGTTTTTT. This chain uses TRBV7-7 with TRBJ2-2; D is undetermined. CDR3 length equals 13 residues. Germline loops: CDR1 SSHAT, CDR2 FNYEAQ (reference sequence). Full variable domain (rest looked up from reference TRBV7-7 and TRBJ2-2): GAGVSQSPRYKVTKRGQDVTLRCDPISSHATLYWYQQALGQGPEFLTYFNYEAQPDKSGLPSDRFSAERPEGSISTLTIQRTEQRDSAMYRCASSPVPAGELFFGEGSRLTVL.

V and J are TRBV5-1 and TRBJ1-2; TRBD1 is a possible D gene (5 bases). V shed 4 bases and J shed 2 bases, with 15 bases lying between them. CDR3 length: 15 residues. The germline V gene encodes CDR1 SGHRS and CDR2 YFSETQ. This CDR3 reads CASSPPNGGNYGYTF. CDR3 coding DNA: TGCGCCAGCAGCCCCCCAAATGGGGGGAACTATGGCTACACCTTC.

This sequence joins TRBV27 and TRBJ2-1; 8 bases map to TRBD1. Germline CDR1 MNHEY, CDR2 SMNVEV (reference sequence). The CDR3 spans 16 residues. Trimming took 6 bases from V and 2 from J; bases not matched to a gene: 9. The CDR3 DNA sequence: TGTGCCAGCAGCGAGACAGGGGAGTTCCCCTACAATGAGCAGTTCTTC. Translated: CASSETGEFPYNEQFF.

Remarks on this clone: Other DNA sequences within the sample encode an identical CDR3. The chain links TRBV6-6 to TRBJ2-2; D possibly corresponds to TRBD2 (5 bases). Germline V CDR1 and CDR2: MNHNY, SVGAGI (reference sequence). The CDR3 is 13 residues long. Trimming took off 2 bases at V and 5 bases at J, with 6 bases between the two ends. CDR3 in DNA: TGTGCCAGCAGTTACGGGAGTACCGGGGAGCTGTTTTTT. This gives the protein CASSYGSTGELFF.

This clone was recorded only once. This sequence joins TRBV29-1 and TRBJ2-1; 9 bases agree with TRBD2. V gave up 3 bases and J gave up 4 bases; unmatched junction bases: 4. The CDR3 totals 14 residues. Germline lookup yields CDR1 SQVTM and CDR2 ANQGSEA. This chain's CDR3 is CSVDASGMYNEQFF. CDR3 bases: TGCAGCGTTGACGCTAGCGGGATGTACAATGAGCAGTTCTTC.

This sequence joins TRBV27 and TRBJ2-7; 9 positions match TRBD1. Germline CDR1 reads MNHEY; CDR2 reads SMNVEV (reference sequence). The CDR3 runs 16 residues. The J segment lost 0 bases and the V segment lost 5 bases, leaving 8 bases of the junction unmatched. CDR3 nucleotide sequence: TGTGCCAGCAGTCCTACAGGGGGCCTCCCCTCCTACGAGCAGTACTTC. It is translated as CASSPTGGLPSYEQYF.

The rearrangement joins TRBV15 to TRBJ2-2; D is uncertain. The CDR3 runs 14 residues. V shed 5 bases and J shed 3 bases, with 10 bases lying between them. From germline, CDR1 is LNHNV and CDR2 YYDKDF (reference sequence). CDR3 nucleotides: TGTGCCACCAGCTCTCCGGGTTACACCGGGGAGCTGTTTTTT. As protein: CATSSPGYTGELFF.

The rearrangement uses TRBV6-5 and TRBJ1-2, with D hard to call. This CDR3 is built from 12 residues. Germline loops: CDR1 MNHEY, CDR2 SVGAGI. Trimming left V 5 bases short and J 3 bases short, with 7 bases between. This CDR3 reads CASSSRDYGYTF. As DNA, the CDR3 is TGTGCCAGCAGTAGCCGGGACTATGGCTACACCTTC.

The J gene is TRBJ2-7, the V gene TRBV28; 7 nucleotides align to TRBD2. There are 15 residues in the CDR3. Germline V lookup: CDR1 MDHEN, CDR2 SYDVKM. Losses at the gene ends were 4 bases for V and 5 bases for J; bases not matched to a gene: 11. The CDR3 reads CASSWGGGSSDEQYF. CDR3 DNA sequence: TGTGCCAGCAGTTGGGGTGGCGGGAGTAGCGACGAGCAGTACTTC. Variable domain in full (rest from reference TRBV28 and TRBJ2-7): DVKVTQSSRYLVKRTGEKVFLECVQDMDHENMFWYRQDPGLGLRLIYFSYDVKMKEKGDIPEGYSVSREKKERFSLILESASTNQTSMYLCASSWGGGSSDEQYFGPGTRLTVT.

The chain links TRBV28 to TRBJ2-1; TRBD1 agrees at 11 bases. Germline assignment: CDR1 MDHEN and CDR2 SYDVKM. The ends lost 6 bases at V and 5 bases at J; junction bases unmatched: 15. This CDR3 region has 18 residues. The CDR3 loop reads CASSSIGAGTGGHNEQFF. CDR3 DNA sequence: TGTGCCAGCAGCTCCATAGGGGCAGGGACAGGGGGACACAATGAGCAGTTCTTC.

CDR3 region: CASSLSSHSNQPQHF. CDR3 nucleotide sequence: TGTGCCAGCAGTTTATCATCCCATAGCAATCAGCCCCAGCATTTT. The V call is TRBV27, the J call TRBJ1-5, with D hard to call. Germline V gene data show CDR1 as MNHEY and CDR2 as SMNVEV (reference sequence). The CDR3 contains 15 residues. The V end lost 0 bases, the J end lost 0 bases, and 6 bases lay between the germline ends.

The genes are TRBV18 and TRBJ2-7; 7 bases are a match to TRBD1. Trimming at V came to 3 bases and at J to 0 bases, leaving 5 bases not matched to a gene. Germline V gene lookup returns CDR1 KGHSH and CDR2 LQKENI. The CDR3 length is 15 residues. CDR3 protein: CASSPSGTDSYEQYF. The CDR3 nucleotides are TGTGCCAGCTCACCCTCCGGGACAGACTCCTACGAGCAGTACTTC.

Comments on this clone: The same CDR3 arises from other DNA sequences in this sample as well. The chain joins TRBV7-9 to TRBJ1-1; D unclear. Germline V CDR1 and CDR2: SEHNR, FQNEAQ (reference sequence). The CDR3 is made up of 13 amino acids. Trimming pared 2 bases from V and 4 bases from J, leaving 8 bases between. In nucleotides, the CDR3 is TGTGCCAGCAGCTTAATTGGCGGCACTGAAGCTTTCTTT. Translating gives CASSLIGGTEAFF.

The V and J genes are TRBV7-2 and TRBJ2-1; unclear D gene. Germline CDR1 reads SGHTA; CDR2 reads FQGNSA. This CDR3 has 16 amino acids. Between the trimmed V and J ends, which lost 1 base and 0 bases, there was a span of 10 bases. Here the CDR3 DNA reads TGTGCCAGCAGCTTAGAACGTCGGAGCTCCTACAATGAGCAGTTCTTC. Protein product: CASSLERRSSYNEQFF. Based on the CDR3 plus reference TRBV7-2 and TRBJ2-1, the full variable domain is GAGVSQSPSNKVTEKGKDVELRCDPISGHTALYWYRQSLGQGLEFLIYFQGNSAPDKSGLPSDRFSAERTGGSVSTLTIQRTQQEDSAVYLCASSLERRSSYNEQFFGPGTRLTVL.

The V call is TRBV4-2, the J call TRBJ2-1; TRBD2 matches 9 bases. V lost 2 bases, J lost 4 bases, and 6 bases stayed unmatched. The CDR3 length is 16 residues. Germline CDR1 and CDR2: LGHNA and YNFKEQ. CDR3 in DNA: TGTGCCAGCAGCCAATGGGGACTAGCAGAATACAATGAGCAGTTCTTC. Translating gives CASSQWGLAEYNEQFF.

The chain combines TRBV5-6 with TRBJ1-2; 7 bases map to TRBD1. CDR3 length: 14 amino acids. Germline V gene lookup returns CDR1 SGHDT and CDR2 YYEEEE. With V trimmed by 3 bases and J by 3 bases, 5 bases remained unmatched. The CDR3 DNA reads TGTGCCAGCAGCTACAGGGGTTTCGACTATGGCTACACCTTC. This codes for CASSYRGFDYGYTF.

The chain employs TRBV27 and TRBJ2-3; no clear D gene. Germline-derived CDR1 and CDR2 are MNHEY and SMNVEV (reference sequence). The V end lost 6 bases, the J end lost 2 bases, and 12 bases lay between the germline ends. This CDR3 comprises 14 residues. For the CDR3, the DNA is TGTGCCAGCAGGCCCGTCACAGTCACAGATACGCAGTATTTT. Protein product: CASRPVTVTDTQYF.

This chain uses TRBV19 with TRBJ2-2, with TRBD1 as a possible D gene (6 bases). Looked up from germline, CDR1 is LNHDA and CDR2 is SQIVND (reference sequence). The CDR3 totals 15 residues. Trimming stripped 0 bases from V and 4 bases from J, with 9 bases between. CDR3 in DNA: TGTGCCAGTAGTATAGAAGGGACACCCACCGGGGAGCTGTTTTTT. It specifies CASSIEGTPTGELFF.

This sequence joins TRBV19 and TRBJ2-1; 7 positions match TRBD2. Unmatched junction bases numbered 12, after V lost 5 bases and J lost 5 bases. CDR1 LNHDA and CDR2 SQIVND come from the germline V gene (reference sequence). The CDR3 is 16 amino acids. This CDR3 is CASSRVRQGGNNEQFF. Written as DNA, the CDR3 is TGTGCCAGTAGTCGTGTGCGGCAGGGAGGGAACAATGAGCAGTTCTTC.

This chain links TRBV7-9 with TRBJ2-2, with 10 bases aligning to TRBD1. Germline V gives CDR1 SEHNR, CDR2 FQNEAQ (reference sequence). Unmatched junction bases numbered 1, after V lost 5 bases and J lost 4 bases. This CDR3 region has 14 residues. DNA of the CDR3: TGTGCCAGCAGCAGGACAGGGGGCACCGGGGAGCTGTTTTTT. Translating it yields CASSRTGGTGELFF. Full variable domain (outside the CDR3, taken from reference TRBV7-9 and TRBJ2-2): DTGVSQNPRHKITKRGQNVTFRCDPISEHNRLYWYRQTLGQGPEFLTYFQNEAQLEKSRLLSDRFSAERPKGSFSTLEIQRTEQGDSAMYLCASSRTGGTGELFFGEGSRLTVL.